Shown below are 9 T cell receptor beta chains from a single sample sequenced in a study of monozygotic twins with inflammatory bowel disease. From the 5' RACE reads, TCRdb lists one entry per CDR3 protein and no DNA. This sample carries roughly 150,000 distinct CDR3 sequences, with over 2.5% going to the ten biggest clones. Sequenced: blood. All receptors derive from a human donor with ulcerative colitis or Crohn's disease, or a healthy co-twin of an affected twin (not recorded which).

The chain links TRBV6-2 or TRBV6-3 to TRBJ2-7. Germline V gene sequence: CDR1 MNHEY, CDR2 SVGEGT. The CDR3 length is 14 residues. CDR3 protein: CASLAEFSSYEQYF.

The rearrangement joins TRBV5-1 to TRBJ1-5; the D call of TRBD1 rests on TCRdb alone, since no DNA is present to check it. The CDR3 runs 15 residues. Per germline, CDR1 SGHRS and CDR2 YFSETQ. The CDR3 reads CASSPQGGGNQPQHF. Using reference TRBV5-1 and TRBJ1-5 for the parts outside the CDR3, the full variable domain is KAGVTQTPRYLIKTRGQQVTLSCSPISGHRSVSWYQQTPGQGLQFLFEYFSETQRNKGNFPGRFSGRQFSNSRSEMNVSTLELGDSALYLCASSPQGGGNQPQHFGDGTRLSIL.

V and J are TRBV7-9 and TRBJ2-1. The CDR3 has 12 amino acids. CDR1 and CDR2 (germline): SEHNR, FQNEAQ (reference sequence). CDR3 protein: CASSLTVNEQFF.

J is TRBJ2-5 and V is TRBV11-2; without DNA, the TCRdb call of TRBD1 cannot be checked. This CDR3 spans 14 amino acids. Germline V CDR1 and CDR2: SGHAT, FQNNGV. The CDR3 spells CASSLDIDSRAQYF.

This rearrangement joins TRBV11-3 to TRBJ2-6; TCRdb gives TRBD1 as the D gene, but with no DNA this cannot be confirmed. CDR1 is SGHNT, CDR2 YENEEA, per germline. The CDR3 spans 18 residues. The CDR3 loop is CASSHPSVRLSGANVLTF.

The chain links TRBV7-2 to TRBJ2-7; TCRdb gives TRBD1 as the D gene, but with no DNA this cannot be confirmed. Germline CDR1 SGHTA, CDR2 FQGNSA. The CDR3 totals 14 residues. This CDR3 reads CASSPHSGRAEQYF.

The chain recombines TRBV7-3 with TRBJ2-7; TCRdb returns TRBD1, unconfirmable since there is no DNA. This CDR3 is built from 13 residues. The V gene's germline CDR1 is SGHTA and CDR2 FQGTGA. The CDR3 protein is CASSLLQGEPQYF. Variable domain in full (rest from reference TRBV7-3 and TRBJ2-7): GAGVSQTPSNKVTEKGKYVELRCDPISGHTALYWYRQSLGQGPEFLIYFQGTGAADDSGLPNDRFFAVRPEGSVSTLKIQRTERGDSAVYLCASSLLQGEPQYFGPGTRLTVT.

The chain carries TRBV5-4 and TRBJ2-3. This CDR3 has 15 residues. Germline values: CDR1 SGHNT, CDR2 YYREEE (reference sequence). The CDR3 reads CASSFALRLTDTQYF.

The chain uses TRBV12-3 or TRBV12-4 and TRBJ2-2; TCRdb lists TRBD1, though no DNA is available to test this call. The CDR3 length is 15 residues. The CDR3 protein is CASSPGQVYTGELFF.